Listed below are T cell receptor beta chains from one sample, sequenced in a study of T cells in Graves' hyperthyroidism and ophthalmopathy. TCRdb used MiXCR to reprocess the multiplex PCR reads, holding one entry per CDR3 protein. The sample lists 650,000 to 850,000 distinct CDR3 sequences, roughly a sixth occurring once. Sequencing used blood. Receptors were obtained from a woman aged 50 to 60 with Graves' hyperthyroidism that later progressed to Graves' ophthalmopathy. The CDR3 runs from the conserved cysteine through the conserved F or W. Each record gives: D gene, clone size, J gene, V gene, CDR3 DNA, CDR3 protein. D genes are given only for firm matches. Clone size is given for some rows only: seen once, a few or many times, or a class if the clone is expanded.

d_call: NA; clone_size: many; j_call: TRBJ1-1; v_call: TRBV6-1; cdr3_nt: TGTGCCAGCAGTCGACCCAGGGTAATGAACACTGAAGCTTTCTTT; cdr3_aa: CASSRPRVMNTEAFF
d_call: NA; clone_size: NA; j_call: TRBJ1-1; v_call: TRBV12-3/TRBV12-4; cdr3_nt: TGTGCCAGCAGTCCCATAATCACGAACACTGAAGCTTTCTTT; cdr3_aa: CASSPIITNTEAFF
d_call: NA; clone_size: NA; j_call: TRBJ1-5; v_call: TRBV2; cdr3_nt: TGTGCCAGCATGGGACAATATAGCAATCAGCCCCAGCATTTT; cdr3_aa: CASMGQYSNQPQHF
d_call: TRBD2; clone_size: few; j_call: TRBJ2-3; v_call: TRBV19; cdr3_nt: TGTGCCAGTAGTACAACCGGGACTAGCGCGGGTTCAGATACGCAGTATTTT; cdr3_aa: CASSTTGTSAGSDTQYF
d_call: NA; clone_size: NA; j_call: TRBJ2-5; v_call: TRBV27; cdr3_nt: TGTGCCAGCAGTTTATCTGGGGTTGAGACCCAGTACTTC; cdr3_aa: CASSLSGVETQYF
d_call: NA; clone_size: NA; j_call: TRBJ1-6; v_call: TRBV5-1; cdr3_nt: TGCGCCAGCAGGTTAAGCGACAGGCAGAATTCACCCCTCCACTTT; cdr3_aa: CASRLSDRQNSPLHF
d_call: NA; clone_size: NA; j_call: TRBJ1-1; v_call: TRBV27; cdr3_nt: TGTGCCAGCAGTTTAAGACGAGGGGGCACTGAAGCTTTCTTT; cdr3_aa: CASSLRRGGTEAFF
d_call: NA; clone_size: many; j_call: TRBJ2-7; v_call: TRBV20-1; cdr3_nt: TGCAGTGCAACCGCCGGGAGCTCCTACGAGCAGTACTTC; cdr3_aa: CSATAGSSYEQYF
d_call: TRBD2; clone_size: few; j_call: TRBJ2-7; v_call: TRBV7-9; cdr3_nt: TGTGCCAGCAGCTCGCGGGAGTACGAGCAGTACTTC; cdr3_aa: CASSSREYEQYF
d_call: NA; clone_size: NA; j_call: TRBJ1-1; v_call: TRBV13; cdr3_nt: TGTGCCGGCAGCTTCTTGAACACTGAAGCTTTCTTT; cdr3_aa: CAGSFLNTEAFF
d_call: NA; clone_size: NA; j_call: TRBJ1-2; v_call: TRBV6-9; cdr3_nt: TGTGCCAGCAGTTACACGGACCTAAGCTATGGCTACACCTTC; cdr3_aa: CASSYTDLSYGYTF
d_call: TRBD1; clone_size: many; j_call: TRBJ1-2; v_call: TRBV20-1; cdr3_nt: TGCAGTGCCCGGGCAGGGGGATTCTATGGCTACACCTTC; cdr3_aa: CSARAGGFYGYTF
d_call: TRBD1; clone_size: NA; j_call: TRBJ2-1; v_call: TRBV2; cdr3_nt: TGTGCCATAGGGACAGTTTACAATGAGCAGTTCTTC; cdr3_aa: CAIGTVYNEQFF